These 5 T cell receptor beta chains were sequenced from one sample in a study of cytomegalovirus exposure and HLA in healthy donors. The PCR made use of 60 Vbeta and 13 Jbeta primers. TCRdb's table, derived via immunoSEQ multiplex PCR, lists solely in-frame clones and lacks some. Altogether around 140,000 clones are present, approximately 77% being singletons, with the ten largest covering over 0.9%. The sequencing sample was made of PBMCs. These receptors were taken from a woman aged 55-70 years in good health and CMV-seronegative.

The rearrangement joins TRBV9 to TRBJ1-3, with a tentative D call TRBD1 (6 bases). The ends were cut back, 3 bases at V and 0 bases at J, with 10 bases in the middle. The CDR3 totals 15 residues. Looked up from germline, CDR1 is SGDLS and CDR2 is YYNGEE. The CDR3 DNA sequence: TGTGCCAGCAGCGCGGGGGGCTACTCTGGAAACACCATATATTTT. It specifies CASSAGGYSGNTIYF.

The V call is TRBV6-1, the J call TRBJ2-7, with D maybe TRBD1 (6 bases). The germline V gene has CDR1 MNHNS and CDR2 SASEGT. There are 12 residues in the CDR3. Trimming removed 7 bases from V and 6 bases from J, with 13 bases in between. CDR3 sequence: CASTTGMGEQYF. The CDR3 nucleotides are TGTGCCAGCACCACAGGGATGGGCGAGCAGTACTTC.

V and J are TRBV5-8 and TRBJ1-1, with TRBD1 matching over 10 bases. The CDR3 is made up of 16 amino acids. J was trimmed by 0 bases and V by 5 bases; bases with no gene match: 7. Germline V CDR1 and CDR2: SGHTS, YDEGEE. CDR3 residues: CASRKDRGGMNTEAFF. In nucleotides, the CDR3 is TGTGCCAGCAGGAAGGACAGGGGGGGAATGAACACTGAAGCTTTCTTT. The full variable domain, with the rest looked up from reference TRBV5-8 and TRBJ1-1, is EAGVTQSPTHLIKTRGQQATLRCSPISGHTSVYWYQQALGLGLQFLLWYDEGEERNRGNFPPRFSGRQFPNYSSELNVNALELEDSALYLCASRKDRGGMNTEAFFGQGTRLTVV.

The chain employs TRBV2 and TRBJ1-1; 7 bases agree with TRBD1. The CDR3 covers 14 residues. CDR1 and CDR2 (germline): SNHLY, FYNNEI. With 5 bases clipped from V and 2 bases from J, the junction kept 5 bases outside the gene matches. The CDR3 sequence: CASSRQGANTEAFF. For the CDR3, the DNA is TGTGCCAGCAGTAGACAGGGAGCTAACACTGAAGCTTTCTTT.

This clone was recorded once. V gene TRBV5-1 combines with J gene TRBJ1-1; 8 nucleotides line up with TRBD1. The CDR3 length is 15 residues. The V gene's germline CDR1 is SGHRS and CDR2 YFSETQ. J gave up 7 bases and V 0 bases, and 8 bases lay outside the gene matches. The CDR3 is CASSLAGQGFLEAFF. In nucleotides, the CDR3 is TGCGCCAGCAGCTTGGCCGGACAGGGCTTTCTTGAAGCTTTCTTT.